Listed below are T cell receptor beta chains from one sample, sequenced in a study of cytomegalovirus exposure and HLA in healthy donors. This table comes from immunoSEQ multiplex PCR, and its TCRdb copy is limited to in-frame clones, with some not included. Of around 170,000 clones in the sample, less than 75% were seen once. Sequencing was done on a sample of PBMCs. The receptors were sampled from a girl aged 5-17 years in good health and CMV-seronegative. CDR3s include the opening cysteine and the closing phenylalanine or tryptophan. The D gene is left open where the match is weak. Clone sizes are given selectively: once, few, many, or a class where the clone is expanded.

abundance: few; v_gene: TRBV2; d_gene: -; j_gene: TRBJ2-7; CDR3aa: CASSPERPSYEQYF; CDR3nt: TGTGCCAGTTCCCCCGAGCGCCCTTCCTACGAGCAGTACTTC
abundance: -; v_gene: TRBV27; d_gene: TRBD1; j_gene: TRBJ2-3; CDR3aa: CASSLVRQGTTQYF; CDR3nt: TGTGCCAGCAGTTTAGTCCGACAGGGGACGACGCAGTATTTT
abundance: -; v_gene: TRBV5-1; d_gene: TRBD1; j_gene: TRBJ1-2; CDR3aa: CASSAGQGNGYTF; CDR3nt: TGCGCCAGCAGCGCGGGACAGGGGAATGGCTACACCTTC
abundance: -; v_gene: TRBV7-9; d_gene: -; j_gene: TRBJ1-4; CDR3aa: CASSFFDVTPEKLFF; CDR3nt: TGTGCCAGCAGCTTCTTCGACGTGACACCGGAAAAACTGTTTTTT
abundance: -; v_gene: TRBV5-1; d_gene: -; j_gene: TRBJ2-5; CDR3aa: CASSSGETQYF; CDR3nt: TGCGCCAGCAGCTCCGGGGAGACCCAGTACTTC
abundance: -; v_gene: TRBV9; d_gene: -; j_gene: TRBJ1-2; CDR3aa: CASSVAPPDTPNYGYTF; CDR3nt: TGTGCCAGCAGCGTAGCGCCCCCGGACACTCCCAACTATGGCTACACCTTC
abundance: -; v_gene: TRBV27; d_gene: -; j_gene: TRBJ1-6; CDR3aa: CASSPGLRNSPLHF; CDR3nt: TGTGCCAGCAGTCCGGGACTCCGTAATTCACCCCTCCACTTT
abundance: -; v_gene: TRBV9; d_gene: -; j_gene: TRBJ1-1; CDR3aa: CASSPPGVEAFF; CDR3nt: TGTGCCAGCAGCCCCCCGGGGGTGGAAGCTTTCTTT
abundance: -; v_gene: TRBV5-1; d_gene: TRBD1; j_gene: TRBJ2-3; CDR3aa: CASNQGARVEDTQYF; CDR3nt: TGCGCCAGCAATCAGGGGGCGAGGGTGGAAGATACGCAGTATTTT
abundance: -; v_gene: TRBV25-1; d_gene: -; j_gene: TRBJ2-1; CDR3aa: CASTPGVGNEQFF; CDR3nt: TGTGCCAGCACCCCCGGGGTAGGCAATGAGCAGTTCTTC
abundance: -; v_gene: TRBV5-1; d_gene: TRBD1; j_gene: TRBJ1-4; CDR3aa: CASSRDRASEKLFF; CDR3nt: TGCGCCAGCAGCAGGGACAGGGCTAGTGAAAAACTGTTTTTT
abundance: -; v_gene: TRBV6-5; d_gene: -; j_gene: TRBJ2-2; CDR3aa: CASRGRGNTGELFF; CDR3nt: TGTGCCAGCAGGGGTCGGGGGAACACCGGGGAGCTGTTTTTT
abundance: -; v_gene: TRBV5-1; d_gene: -; j_gene: TRBJ2-7; CDR3aa: CVLFSYEQYF; CDR3nt: TGCGTCCTTTTCTCCTACGAGCAGTACTTC
abundance: -; v_gene: TRBV5-1; d_gene: TRBD1; j_gene: TRBJ2-3; CDR3aa: CASSTGTDTDTQYF; CDR3nt: TGCGCCAGCAGCACGGGGACAGACACAGATACGCAGTATTTT
abundance: few; v_gene: TRBV27; d_gene: TRBD1; j_gene: TRBJ1-1; CDR3aa: CASSYTGGNTEAFF; CDR3nt: TGTGCCAGCAGTTACACAGGGGGGAACACTGAAGCTTTCTTT
abundance: -; v_gene: TRBV27; d_gene: TRBD2; j_gene: TRBJ2-1; CDR3aa: CASSLWLAGGEQFF; CDR3nt: TGTGCCAGCAGTTTATGGCTAGCGGGGGGTGAGCAGTTCTTC
abundance: -; v_gene: TRBV6-1; d_gene: TRBD2; j_gene: TRBJ2-3; CDR3aa: CASLTGGTDTQYF; CDR3nt: TGTGCCAGCTTGACGGGGGGGACAGATACGCAGTATTTT
abundance: -; v_gene: TRBV11-1; d_gene: TRBD1; j_gene: TRBJ2-7; CDR3aa: CASSQHGTGVREQYF; CDR3nt: TGTGCCAGCAGTCAACACGGGACAGGGGTCCGCGAGCAGTACTTC